These 2 T cell receptor beta chains share one sample of origin, sequenced in a study of OX40 agonist ivuxolimab in advanced cancers. Assay: immunoSEQ multiplex PCR; the TCRdb copy retains only in-frame clones and omits some. This sample has approximately 70,000 clones, with 70% to 90% found just once. The sequences come from CD4+ or CD8+ T cells sorted from blood, collected in a trial of the OX40 agonist ivuxolimab. The receptor set was obtained from an adult with an advanced solid tumor such as melanoma, head and neck, liver or kidney cancer.

V is TRBV18 and J is TRBJ1-3; D is perhaps TRBD1 (6 bases). This CDR3 contains 17 residues. The germline V and J ends were trimmed by 3 bases and 2 bases, with 17 bases remaining between them. Germline CDR1 reads KGHSH; CDR2 reads LQKENI. CDR3 sequence: CASSPVTGRQTGNTIYF. The CDR3, as DNA: TGTGCCAGCTCACCGGTGACAGGACGTCAGACTGGAAACACCATATATTTT. The full variable domain, with the rest looked up from reference TRBV18 and TRBJ1-3, is NAGVMQNPRHLVRRRGQEARLRCSPMKGHSHVYWYRQLPEEGLKFMVYLQKENIIDESGMPKERFSAEFPKEGPSILRIQQVVRGDSAAYFCASSPVTGRQTGNTIYFGEGSWLTVV.

The chain couples TRBV11-3 to TRBJ2-7; 9 bases fit TRBD2. The ends lost 5 bases at V and 2 bases at J; junction bases unmatched: 13. The germline V gene has CDR1 SGHNT and CDR2 YENEEA. This CDR3 is 17 amino acids long. CDR3: CASSNPDSGSSTYEQYF. Written as DNA, the CDR3 is TGTGCCAGCAGCAACCCTGATAGCGGGAGCTCGACCTACGAGCAGTACTTC. Supplemented by reference TRBV11-3 and TRBJ2-7, the full variable domain reads EAGVVQSPRYKIIEKKQPVAFWCNPISGHNTLYWYLQNLGQGPELLIRYENEEAVDDSQLPKDRFSAERLKGVDSTLKIQPAELGDSAVYLCASSNPDSGSSTYEQYFGPGTRLTVT.